This TCR beta chain appears in the sequencing data of a study of identical twins. Points from the study as a whole: Fewer insertions marked abundant cord blood beta clonotypes; young adult naive trended weakly, memory not at all.

Per germline, CDR1 SGHTA and CDR2 FQGNSA. Trimming shortened V by 3 bases and J by 4 bases, and 11 bases separated the two germline ends. This CDR3 region has 14 residues. TCRdb fed the 5' RACE reads into MiXCR, producing one record per CDR3 protein. This sample yields about 220,000 distinct CDR3 sequences, of which less than 9.5% are seen a single time; about 5.2% belongs to the top ten. This clonotype appeared a few times. Antigen: not known. The clonotype originates from a woman in her late teens or twenties in good health. What was sequenced was memory (CD45RO+) T cells sorted from blood. V usage is TRBV7-2 and J usage is TRBJ2-3; D could derive from TRBD1 or TRBD2 (5 bases each). CDR3 nucleotides: TGTGCCAGCAGCTTTGGGGGATGGGCAGATACGCAGTATTTT. Translated: CASSFGGWADTQYF.